These T cell receptor beta chains were read from a single sample in a study of CD8+CD57+ T cells in acquired aplastic anemia. MiXCR was run by TCRdb on the reads, yielding one entry per CDR3 protein. The repertoire includes about 110,000 distinct CDR3 sequences, 40% to 60% of them detected once, and around a third sits in the top ten. Sequencing was done on a sample of sorted CD4+, CD8+, or CD8+CD57+ T cells (not recorded which) from PBMCs. These receptors came from a human donor in good health, serving as a control. CDR3s include the opening cysteine and the closing phenylalanine or tryptophan. A D gene is named only where the DNA matches it firmly. Clone size appears in some rows only: once, few, many, or a class for an expanded clone.

D,V,size,J,CDR3,DNA
NA,TRBV6-5,NA,TRBJ1-2,CASSYSGAGEHGYTF,TGTGCCAGCAGTTACTCCGGGGCAGGGGAACATGGCTACACCTTC
NA,TRBV29-1,NA,TRBJ1-1,CSVKTLVNTEAFF,TGCAGCGTTAAGACACTAGTCAACACTGAAGCTTTCTTT
NA,TRBV7-9,NA,TRBJ2-2,CASSLAGSNTGELFF,TGTGCCAGCAGCTTAGCTGGGTCGAACACCGGGGAGCTGTTTTTT
NA,TRBV27,NA,TRBJ2-5,CASSLSIGAQETQYF,TGTGCCAGCAGTTTAAGTATAGGGGCACAGGAGACCCAGTACTTC
NA,TRBV19,NA,TRBJ1-6,CASSPTHRHGPNSPLHF,TGTGCCAGTAGTCCGACACATAGACACGGCCCTAATTCACCCCTCCACTTT
NA,TRBV20-1,NA,TRBJ1-5,CSAREERLQPQHF,TGCAGTGCTAGAGAGGAGCGTCTTCAGCCCCAGCATTTT
TRBD2,TRBV20-1,NA,TRBJ2-1,CSAKGTSGDSEQFF,TGCAGTGCAAAGGGGACTAGCGGGGACAGTGAGCAGTTCTTC
NA,TRBV9,NA,TRBJ1-2,CASSRQDRGGYGYTF,TGTGCCAGCAGTCGGCAGGATCGAGGAGGATATGGCTACACCTTC
TRBD2,TRBV10-3,NA,TRBJ2-7,CAISEPYSAGLRHYEQYF,TGTGCCATCAGTGAGCCGTATTCGGCGGGACTACGACACTACGAGCAGTACTTC
NA,TRBV29-1,NA,TRBJ1-1,CSYARNTEAFF,TGCAGCTACGCTAGGAACACTGAAGCTTTCTTT
NA,TRBV7-2,NA,TRBJ1-2,CASSLAHRLANYGYTF,TGTGCCAGCAGCTTAGCCCACAGACTCGCTAACTATGGCTACACCTTC
NA,TRBV2,NA,TRBJ1-5,CASSEEGNQPQHF,TGTGCCAGCAGTGAGGAGGGTAATCAGCCCCAGCATTTT
NA,TRBV2,NA,TRBJ2-3,CASRGGRDTQYF,TGTGCCAGCAGGGGGGGGCGGGATACGCAGTATTTT
TRBD2,TRBV9,NA,TRBJ2-7,CASSVASGGDISYEQYF,TGTGCCAGCAGCGTAGCTAGCGGGGGGGACATATCCTACGAGCAGTACTTC
NA,TRBV11-1,many,TRBJ2-2,CASSFPRTGPNTGELFF,TGTGCCAGCAGCTTCCCTCGTACCGGACCGAACACCGGGGAGCTGTTTTTT